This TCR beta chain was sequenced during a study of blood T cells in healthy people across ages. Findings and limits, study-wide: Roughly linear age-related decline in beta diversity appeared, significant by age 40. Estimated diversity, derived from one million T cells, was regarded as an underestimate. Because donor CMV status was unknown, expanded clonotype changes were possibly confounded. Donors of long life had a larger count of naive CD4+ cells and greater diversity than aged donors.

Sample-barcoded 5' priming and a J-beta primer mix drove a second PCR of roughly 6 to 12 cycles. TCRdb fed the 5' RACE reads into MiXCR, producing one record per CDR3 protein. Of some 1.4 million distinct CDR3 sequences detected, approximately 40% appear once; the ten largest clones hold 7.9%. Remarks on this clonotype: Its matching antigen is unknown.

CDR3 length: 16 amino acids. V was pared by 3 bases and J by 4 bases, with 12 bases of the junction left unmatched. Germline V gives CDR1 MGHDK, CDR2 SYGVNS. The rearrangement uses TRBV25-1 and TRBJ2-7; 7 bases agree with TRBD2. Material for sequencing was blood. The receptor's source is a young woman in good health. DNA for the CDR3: TGTGCCAGCAGTGACCCTTTGAGCGGGACCGGTTACGAGCAGTACTTC. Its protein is CASSDPLSGTGYEQYF.